This T cell receptor (beta chain) was identified during a study of cytomegalovirus exposure and HLA in healthy donors. The PCR had 60 Vbeta and 13 Jbeta primers. The assay was immunoSEQ multiplex PCR, and TCRdb's table has in-frame clones only and misses some. Found here are approximately 150,000 clones, roughly 80% of them singletons; the top ten hold roughly 5%. CDR1 and CDR2 (germline): MDHEN, SYDVKM. Trimming at V came to 3 bases and at J to 7 bases, leaving 9 bases not matched to a gene. The CDR3 is 14 amino acids. The V gene is TRBV28, the J gene TRBJ2-7, with 7 nucleotides matching TRBD2. The sequenced sample was PBMCs. The receptor's source is a male donor in good health and CMV-seronegative. For the CDR3, the DNA is TGTGCCAGCAGTTTCCGGGGGAGGGGTCATGAGCAGTACTTC. It codes for CASSFRGRGHEQYF.